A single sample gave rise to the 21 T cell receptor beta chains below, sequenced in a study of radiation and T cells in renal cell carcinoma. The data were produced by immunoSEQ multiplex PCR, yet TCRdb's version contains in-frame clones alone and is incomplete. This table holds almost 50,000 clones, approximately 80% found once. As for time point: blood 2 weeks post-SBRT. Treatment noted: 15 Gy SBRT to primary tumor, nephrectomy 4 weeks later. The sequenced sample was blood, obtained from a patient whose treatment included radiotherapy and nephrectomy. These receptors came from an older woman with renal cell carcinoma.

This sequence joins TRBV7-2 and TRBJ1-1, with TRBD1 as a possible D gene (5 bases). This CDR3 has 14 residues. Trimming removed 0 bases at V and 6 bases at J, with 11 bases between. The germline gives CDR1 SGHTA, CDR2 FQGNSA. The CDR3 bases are TGTGCCAGCAGCTTAGCGATCAGGGTTTCTGAAGCTTTCTTT. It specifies CASSLAIRVSEAFF.

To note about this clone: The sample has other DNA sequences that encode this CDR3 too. The CDR3 is CASSSRTGNTEAFF. Here the CDR3 DNA reads TGTGCCAGCAGTTCTCGGACAGGAAACACTGAAGCTTTCTTT. The rearrangement links TRBV6-5 to TRBJ1-1; the match to TRBD1 covers 7 bases. V was clipped by 4 bases and J by 2 bases; unmatched bases: 4. CDR1 and CDR2 from the germline V gene are MNHEY and SVGAGI. The CDR3 has 14 residues.

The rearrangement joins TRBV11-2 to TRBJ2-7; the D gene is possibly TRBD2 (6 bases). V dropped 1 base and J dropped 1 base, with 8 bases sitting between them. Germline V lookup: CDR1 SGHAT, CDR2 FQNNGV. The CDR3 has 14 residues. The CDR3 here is CASSLGDFSYEQYF. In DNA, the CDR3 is TGTGCCAGCAGCTTAGGGGACTTTTCCTACGAGCAGTACTTC.

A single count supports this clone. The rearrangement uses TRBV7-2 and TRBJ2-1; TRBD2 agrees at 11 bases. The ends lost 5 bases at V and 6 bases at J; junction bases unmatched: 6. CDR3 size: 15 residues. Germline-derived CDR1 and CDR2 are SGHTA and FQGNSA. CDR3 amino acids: CASSQLAGGSNEQFF. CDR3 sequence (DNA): TGTGCCAGCAGCCAGCTAGCGGGGGGCAGCAATGAGCAGTTCTTC.

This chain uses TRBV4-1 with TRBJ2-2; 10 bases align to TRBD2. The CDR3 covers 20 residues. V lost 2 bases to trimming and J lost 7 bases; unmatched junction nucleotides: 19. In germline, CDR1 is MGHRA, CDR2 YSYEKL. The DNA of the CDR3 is TGCGCCAGCAGCCAACTTTCCGGCCTACTAGAGCGGGGGGGCCACGGGGAGCTGTTTTTT. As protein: CASSQLSGLLERGGHGELFF.

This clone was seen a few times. Here the CDR3 reads CASSLQGSGNTIYF. The CDR3 nucleotides are TGTGCCAGCAGTCTGCAAGGCTCTGGAAACACCATATATTTT. The rearrangement joins TRBV6-1 to TRBJ1-3; D is ambiguous. From germline, CDR1 is MNHNS and CDR2 SASEGT. The V end lost 5 bases, the J end lost 0 bases, and 8 bases lay between the germline ends. The CDR3 runs to 14 residues.

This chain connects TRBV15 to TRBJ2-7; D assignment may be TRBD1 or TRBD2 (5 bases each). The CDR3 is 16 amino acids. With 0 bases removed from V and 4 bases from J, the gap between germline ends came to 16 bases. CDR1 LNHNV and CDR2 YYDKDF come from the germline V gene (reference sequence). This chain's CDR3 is CATSRDRFGGKYEQYF. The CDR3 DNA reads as TGTGCCACCAGCAGAGACCGATTTGGGGGAAAATACGAGCAGTACTTC. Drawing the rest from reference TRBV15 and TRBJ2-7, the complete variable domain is DAMVIQNPRYQVTQFGKPVTLSCSQTLNHNVMYWYQQKSSQAPKLLFHYYDKDFNNEADTPDNFQSRRPNTSFCFLDIRSPGLGDTAMYLCATSRDRFGGKYEQYFGPGTRLTVT.

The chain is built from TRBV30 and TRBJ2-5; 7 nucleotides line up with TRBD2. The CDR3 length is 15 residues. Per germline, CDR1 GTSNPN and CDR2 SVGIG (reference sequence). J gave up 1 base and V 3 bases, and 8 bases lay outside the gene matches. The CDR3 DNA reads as TGTGCCTGGAGCGGGGCTAGCGGAGCCCAAGAGACCCAGTACTTC. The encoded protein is CAWSGASGAQETQYF. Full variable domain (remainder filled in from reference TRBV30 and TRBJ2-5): SQTIHQWPATLVQPVGSPLSLECTVEGTSNPNLYWYRQAAGRGLQLLFYSVGIGQISSEVPQNLSASRPQDRQFILSSKKLLLSDSGFYLCAWSGASGAQETQYFGPGTRLLVL.

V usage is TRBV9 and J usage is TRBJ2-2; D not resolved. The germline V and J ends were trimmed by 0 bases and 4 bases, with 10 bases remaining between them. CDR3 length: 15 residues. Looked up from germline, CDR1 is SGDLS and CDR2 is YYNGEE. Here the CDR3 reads CASSVAERGTGELFF. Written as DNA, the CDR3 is TGTGCCAGCAGCGTAGCTGAAAGAGGCACCGGGGAGCTGTTTTTT.

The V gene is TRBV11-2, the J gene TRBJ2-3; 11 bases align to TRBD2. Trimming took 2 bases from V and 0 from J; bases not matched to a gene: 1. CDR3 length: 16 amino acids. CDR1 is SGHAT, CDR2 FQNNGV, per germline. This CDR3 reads CASSLLAGGSTDTQYF. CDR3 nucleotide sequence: TGTGCCAGCAGCTTACTAGCGGGAGGTAGCACAGATACGCAGTATTTT.

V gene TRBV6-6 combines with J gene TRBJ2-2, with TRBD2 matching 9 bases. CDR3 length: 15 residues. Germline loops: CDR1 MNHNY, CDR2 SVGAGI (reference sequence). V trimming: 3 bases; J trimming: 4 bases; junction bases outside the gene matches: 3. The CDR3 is CASSYSGSVTGELFF. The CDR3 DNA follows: TGTGCCAGCAGTTATAGCGGGAGTGTCACCGGGGAGCTGTTTTTT.

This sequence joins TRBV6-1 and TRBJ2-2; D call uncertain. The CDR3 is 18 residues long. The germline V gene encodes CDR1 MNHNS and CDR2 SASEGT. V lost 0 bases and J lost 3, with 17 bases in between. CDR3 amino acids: CASSEARKGQAHTGELFF. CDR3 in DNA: TGTGCCAGCAGTGAAGCGCGGAAGGGCCAGGCGCACACCGGGGAGCTGTTTTTT.

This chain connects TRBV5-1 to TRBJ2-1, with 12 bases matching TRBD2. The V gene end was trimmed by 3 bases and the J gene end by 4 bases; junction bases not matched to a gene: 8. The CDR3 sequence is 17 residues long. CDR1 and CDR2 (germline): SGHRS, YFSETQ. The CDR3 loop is CASSSSTSGGVYNEQFF. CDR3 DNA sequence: TGCGCCAGCAGCTCCTCGACTAGCGGGGGAGTATACAATGAGCAGTTCTTC.

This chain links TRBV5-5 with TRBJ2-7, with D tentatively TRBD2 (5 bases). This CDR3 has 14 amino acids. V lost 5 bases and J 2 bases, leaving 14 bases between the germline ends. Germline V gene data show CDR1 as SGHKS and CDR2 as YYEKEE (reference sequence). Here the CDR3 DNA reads TGTGCCAGCAGTGTGCTCCGGACTGCCTACGAGCAGTACTTC. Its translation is CASSVLRTAYEQYF.

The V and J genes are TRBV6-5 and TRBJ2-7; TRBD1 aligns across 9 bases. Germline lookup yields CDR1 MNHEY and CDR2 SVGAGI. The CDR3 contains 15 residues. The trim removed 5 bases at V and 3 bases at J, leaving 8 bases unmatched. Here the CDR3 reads CASSTPGTGYYEQYF. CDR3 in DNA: TGTGCCAGCAGTACTCCGGGGACAGGGTACTACGAGCAGTACTTC.

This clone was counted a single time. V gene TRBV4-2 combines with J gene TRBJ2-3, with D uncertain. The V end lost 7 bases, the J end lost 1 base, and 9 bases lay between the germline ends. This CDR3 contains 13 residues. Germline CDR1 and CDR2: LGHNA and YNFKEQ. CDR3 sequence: CASNKDGTDTQYF. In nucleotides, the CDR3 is TGTGCCAGCAACAAAGACGGCACAGATACGCAGTATTTT.

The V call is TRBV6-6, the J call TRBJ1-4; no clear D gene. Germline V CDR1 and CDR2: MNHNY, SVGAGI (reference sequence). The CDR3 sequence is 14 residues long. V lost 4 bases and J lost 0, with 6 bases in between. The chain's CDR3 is CASSSQATNEKLFF. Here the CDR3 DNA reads TGTGCCAGCAGTTCTCAGGCAACTAATGAAAAACTGTTTTTT.

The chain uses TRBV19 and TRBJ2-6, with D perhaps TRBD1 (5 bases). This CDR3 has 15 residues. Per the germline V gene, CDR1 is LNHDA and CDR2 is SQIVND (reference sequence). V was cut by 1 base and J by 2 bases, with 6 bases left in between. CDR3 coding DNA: TGTGCCAGTAGTATAGTGGACACTGGGGCCAACGTCCTGACTTTC. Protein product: CASSIVDTGANVLTF. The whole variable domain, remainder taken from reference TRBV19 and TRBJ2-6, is DGGITQSPKYLFRKEGQNVTLSCEQNLNHDAMYWYRQDPGQGLRLIYYSQIVNDFQKGDIAEGYSVSREKKESFPLTVTSAQKNPTAFYLCASSIVDTGANVLTFGAGSRLTVL.

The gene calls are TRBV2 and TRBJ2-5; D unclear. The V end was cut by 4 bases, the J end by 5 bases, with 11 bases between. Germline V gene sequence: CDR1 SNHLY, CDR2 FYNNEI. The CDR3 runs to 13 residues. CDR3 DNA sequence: TGTGCCAGCAGTGCGGGCATGGGGGAGACCCAGTACTTC. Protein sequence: CASSAGMGETQYF.

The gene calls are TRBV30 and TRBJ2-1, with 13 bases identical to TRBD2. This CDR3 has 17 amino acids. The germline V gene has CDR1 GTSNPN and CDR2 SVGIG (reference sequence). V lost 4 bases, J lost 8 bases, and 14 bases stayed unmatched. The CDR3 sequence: CAWTPKRLAGGHHEQFF. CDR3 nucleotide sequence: TGTGCCTGGACTCCCAAACGACTAGCGGGGGGCCACCATGAGCAGTTCTTC.

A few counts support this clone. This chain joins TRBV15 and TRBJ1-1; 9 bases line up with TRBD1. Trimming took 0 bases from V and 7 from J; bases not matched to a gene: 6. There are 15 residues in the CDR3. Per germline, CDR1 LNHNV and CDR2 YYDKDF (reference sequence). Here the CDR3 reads CATSRDGTGTNEAFF. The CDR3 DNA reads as TGTGCCACCAGCAGAGATGGGACAGGGACCAATGAAGCTTTCTTT.